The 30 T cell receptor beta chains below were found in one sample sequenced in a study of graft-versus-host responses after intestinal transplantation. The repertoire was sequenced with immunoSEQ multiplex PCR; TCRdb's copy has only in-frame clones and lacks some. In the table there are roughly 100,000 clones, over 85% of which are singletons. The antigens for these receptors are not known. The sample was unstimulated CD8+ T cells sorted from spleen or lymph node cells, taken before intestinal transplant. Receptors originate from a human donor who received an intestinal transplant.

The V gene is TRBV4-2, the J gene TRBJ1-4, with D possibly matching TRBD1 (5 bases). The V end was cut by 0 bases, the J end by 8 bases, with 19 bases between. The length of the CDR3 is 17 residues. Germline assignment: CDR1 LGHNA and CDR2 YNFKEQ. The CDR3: CASSQDLLSAGREKLFF. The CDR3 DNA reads TGTGCCAGCAGCCAAGACCTCCTATCGGCAGGGCGAGAAAAACTGTTTTTT.

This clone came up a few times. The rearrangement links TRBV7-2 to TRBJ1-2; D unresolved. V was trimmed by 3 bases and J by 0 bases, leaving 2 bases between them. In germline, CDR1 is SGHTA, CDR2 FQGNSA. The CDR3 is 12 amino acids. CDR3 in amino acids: CASSFSNYGYTF. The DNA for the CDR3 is TGTGCCAGCAGCTTTTCTAACTATGGCTACACCTTC.

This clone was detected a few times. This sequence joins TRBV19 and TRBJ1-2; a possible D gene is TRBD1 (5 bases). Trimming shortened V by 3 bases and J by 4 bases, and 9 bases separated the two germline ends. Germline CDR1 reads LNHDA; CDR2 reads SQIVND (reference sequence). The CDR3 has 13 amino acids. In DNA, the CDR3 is TGTGCCAGTAGTATCTCAGGGAGCTATGGCTACACCTTC. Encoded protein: CASSISGSYGYTF.

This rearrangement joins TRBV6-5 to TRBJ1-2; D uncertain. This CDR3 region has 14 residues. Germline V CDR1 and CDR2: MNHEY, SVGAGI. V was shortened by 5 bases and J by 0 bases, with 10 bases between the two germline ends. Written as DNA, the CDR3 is TGTGCCAGCAGTGAAGGGCAGCCTAACTATGGCTACACCTTC. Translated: CASSEGQPNYGYTF.

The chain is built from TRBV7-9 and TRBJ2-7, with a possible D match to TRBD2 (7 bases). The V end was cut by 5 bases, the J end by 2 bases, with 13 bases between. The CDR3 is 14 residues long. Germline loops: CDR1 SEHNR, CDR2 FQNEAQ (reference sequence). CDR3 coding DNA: TGTGCCAGCAGCCAACGGGGGGCCCCCTACGAGCAGTACTTC. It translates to CASSQRGAPYEQYF.

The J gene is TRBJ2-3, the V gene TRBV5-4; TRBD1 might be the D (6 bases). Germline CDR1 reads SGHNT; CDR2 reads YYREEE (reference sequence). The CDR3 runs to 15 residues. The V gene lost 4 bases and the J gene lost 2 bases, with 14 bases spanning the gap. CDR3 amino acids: CASSADRDTTDTQYF. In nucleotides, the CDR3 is TGTGCCAGCAGCGCAGACCGGGACACCACAGATACGCAGTATTTT.

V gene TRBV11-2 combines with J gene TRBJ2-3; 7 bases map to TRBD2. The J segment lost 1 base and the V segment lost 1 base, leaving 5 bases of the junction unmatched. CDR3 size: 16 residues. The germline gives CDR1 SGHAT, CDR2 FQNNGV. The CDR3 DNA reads TGTGCCAGCAGCTTAGTGTATCGGGGGGGCACAGATACGCAGTATTTT. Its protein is CASSLVYRGGTDTQYF.

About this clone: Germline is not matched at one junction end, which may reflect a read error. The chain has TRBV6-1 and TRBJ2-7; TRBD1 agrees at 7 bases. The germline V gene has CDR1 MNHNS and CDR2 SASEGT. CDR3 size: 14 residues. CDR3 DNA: TGTGCCAGCACTGAACAGGGGAACCCCTACGAGCAGTACTTC. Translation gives CASTEQGNPYEQYF.

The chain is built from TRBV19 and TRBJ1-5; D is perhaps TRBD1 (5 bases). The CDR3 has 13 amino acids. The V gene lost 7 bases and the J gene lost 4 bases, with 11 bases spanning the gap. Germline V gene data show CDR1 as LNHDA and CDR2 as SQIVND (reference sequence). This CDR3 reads CASTPGANQPQHF. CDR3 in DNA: TGTGCCAGTACCCCCGGGGCTAATCAGCCCCAGCATTTT.

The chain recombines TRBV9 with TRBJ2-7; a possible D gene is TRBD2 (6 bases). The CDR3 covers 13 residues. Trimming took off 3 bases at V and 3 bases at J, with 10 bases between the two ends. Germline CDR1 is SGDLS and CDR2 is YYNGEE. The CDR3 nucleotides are TGTGCCAGCAGCGCGGGGGTCGGCTACGAGCAGTACTTC. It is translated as CASSAGVGYEQYF.

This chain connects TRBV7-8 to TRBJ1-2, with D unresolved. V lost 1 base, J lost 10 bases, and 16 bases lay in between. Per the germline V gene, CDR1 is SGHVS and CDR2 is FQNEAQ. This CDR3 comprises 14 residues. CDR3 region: CASSLGGIGVDYTF. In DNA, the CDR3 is TGTGCCAGCAGCTTAGGTGGCATAGGCGTAGACTACACCTTC.

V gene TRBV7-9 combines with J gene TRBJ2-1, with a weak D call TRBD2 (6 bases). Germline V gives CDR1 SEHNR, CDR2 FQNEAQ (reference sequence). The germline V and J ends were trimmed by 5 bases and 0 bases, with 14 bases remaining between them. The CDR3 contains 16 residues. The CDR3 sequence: CASSLNTGSSYNEQFF. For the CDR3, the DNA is TGTGCCAGCAGCCTGAACACCGGGAGCTCCTACAATGAGCAGTTCTTC.

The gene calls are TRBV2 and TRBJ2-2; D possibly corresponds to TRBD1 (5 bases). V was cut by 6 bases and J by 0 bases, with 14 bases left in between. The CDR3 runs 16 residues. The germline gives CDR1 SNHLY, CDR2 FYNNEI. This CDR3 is CASRAPRVTNTGELFF. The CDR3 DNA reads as TGTGCCAGCAGAGCCCCCAGGGTAACGAACACCGGGGAGCTGTTTTTT.

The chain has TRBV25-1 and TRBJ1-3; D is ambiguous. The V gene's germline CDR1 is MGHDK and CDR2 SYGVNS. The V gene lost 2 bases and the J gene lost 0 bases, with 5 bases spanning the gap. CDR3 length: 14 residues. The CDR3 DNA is TGTGCCAGCAGTGAAGTACGCTCTGGAAACACCATATATTTT. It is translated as CASSEVRSGNTIYF.

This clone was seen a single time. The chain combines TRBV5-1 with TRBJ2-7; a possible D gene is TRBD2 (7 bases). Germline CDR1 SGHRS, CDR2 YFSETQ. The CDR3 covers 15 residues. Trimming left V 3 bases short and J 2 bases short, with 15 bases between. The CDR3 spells CASSSGGTGPYEQYF. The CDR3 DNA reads TGCGCCAGCAGCTCGGGGGGAACAGGGCCCTACGAGCAGTACTTC. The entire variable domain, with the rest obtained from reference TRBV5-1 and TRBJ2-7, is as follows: KAGVTQTPRYLIKTRGQQVTLSCSPISGHRSVSWYQQTPGQGLQFLFEYFSETQRNKGNFPGRFSGRQFSNSRSEMNVSTLELGDSALYLCASSSGGTGPYEQYFGPGTRLTVT.

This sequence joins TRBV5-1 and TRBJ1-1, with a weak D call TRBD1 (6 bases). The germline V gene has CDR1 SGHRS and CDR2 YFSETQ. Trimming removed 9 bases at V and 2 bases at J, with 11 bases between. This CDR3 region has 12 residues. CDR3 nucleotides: TGCGCCACCACAGGGTCCAACACTGAAGCTTTCTTT. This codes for CATTGSNTEAFF.

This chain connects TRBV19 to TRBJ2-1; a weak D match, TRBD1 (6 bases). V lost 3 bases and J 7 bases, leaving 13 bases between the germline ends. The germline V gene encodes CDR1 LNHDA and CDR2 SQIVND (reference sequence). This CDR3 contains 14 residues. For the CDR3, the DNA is TGTGCCAGTAGTATGCAGGGGCTTGGGAATGAGCAGTTCTTC. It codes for CASSMQGLGNEQFF.

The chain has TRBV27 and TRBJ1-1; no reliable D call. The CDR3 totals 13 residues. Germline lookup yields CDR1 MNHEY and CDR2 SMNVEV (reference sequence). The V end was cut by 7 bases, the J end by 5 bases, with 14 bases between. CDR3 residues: CASNGDGVTEAFF. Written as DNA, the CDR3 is TGTGCCAGCAATGGGGATGGGGTTACTGAAGCTTTCTTT.

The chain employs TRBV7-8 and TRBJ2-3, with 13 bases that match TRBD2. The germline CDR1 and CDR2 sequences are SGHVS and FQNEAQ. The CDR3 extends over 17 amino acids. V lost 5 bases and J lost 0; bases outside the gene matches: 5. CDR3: CASSLGLAGASTDTQYF. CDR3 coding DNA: TGTGCCAGCAGCCTCGGACTAGCGGGAGCGAGCACAGATACGCAGTATTTT.

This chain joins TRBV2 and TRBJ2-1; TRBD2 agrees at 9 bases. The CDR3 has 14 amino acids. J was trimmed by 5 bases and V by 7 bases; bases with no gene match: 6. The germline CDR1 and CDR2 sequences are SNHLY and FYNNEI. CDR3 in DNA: TGTGCCAGCATATCGGGGACTAGCCACAATGAGCAGTTCTTC. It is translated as CASISGTSHNEQFF.

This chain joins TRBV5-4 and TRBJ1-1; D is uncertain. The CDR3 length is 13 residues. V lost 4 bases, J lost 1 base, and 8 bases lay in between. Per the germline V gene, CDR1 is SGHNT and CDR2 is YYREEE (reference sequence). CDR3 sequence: CASSPETNTEAFF. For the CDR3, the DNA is TGTGCCAGCAGCCCAGAAACGAACACTGAAGCTTTCTTT.

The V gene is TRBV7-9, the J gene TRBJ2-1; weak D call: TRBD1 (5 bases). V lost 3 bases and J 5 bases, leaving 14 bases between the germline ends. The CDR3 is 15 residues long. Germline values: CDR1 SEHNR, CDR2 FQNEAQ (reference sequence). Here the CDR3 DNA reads TGTGCCAGCAGCTTTGCAGGGCAGAGGAACAATGAGCAGTTCTTC. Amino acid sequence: CASSFAGQRNNEQFF.

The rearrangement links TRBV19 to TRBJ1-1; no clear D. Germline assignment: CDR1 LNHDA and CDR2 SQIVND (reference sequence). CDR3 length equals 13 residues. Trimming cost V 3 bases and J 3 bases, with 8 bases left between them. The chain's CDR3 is CASSMAPDTEAFF. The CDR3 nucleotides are TGTGCCAGTAGTATGGCTCCGGACACTGAAGCTTTCTTT.

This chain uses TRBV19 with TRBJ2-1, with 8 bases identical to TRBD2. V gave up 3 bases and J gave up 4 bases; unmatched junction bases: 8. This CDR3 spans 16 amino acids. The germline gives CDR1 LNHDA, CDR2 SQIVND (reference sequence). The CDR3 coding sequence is TGTGCCAGTAGTATGGTAGCGGGGAGCCCATACAATGAGCAGTTCTTC. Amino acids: CASSMVAGSPYNEQFF.

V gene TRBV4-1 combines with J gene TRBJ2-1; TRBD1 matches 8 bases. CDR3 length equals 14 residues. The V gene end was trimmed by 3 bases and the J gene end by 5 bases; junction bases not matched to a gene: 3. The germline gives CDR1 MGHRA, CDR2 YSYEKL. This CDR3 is CASSQRGQDNEQFF. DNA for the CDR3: TGCGCCAGCAGCCAGAGGGGACAGGACAATGAGCAGTTCTTC.

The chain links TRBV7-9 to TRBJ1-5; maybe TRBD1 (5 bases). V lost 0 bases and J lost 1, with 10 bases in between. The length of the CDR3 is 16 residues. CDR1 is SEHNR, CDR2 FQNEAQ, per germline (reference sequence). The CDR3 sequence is CASSLAGGSSNQPQHF. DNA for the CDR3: TGTGCCAGCAGCTTAGCGGGGGGGAGCAGCAATCAGCCCCAGCATTTT.

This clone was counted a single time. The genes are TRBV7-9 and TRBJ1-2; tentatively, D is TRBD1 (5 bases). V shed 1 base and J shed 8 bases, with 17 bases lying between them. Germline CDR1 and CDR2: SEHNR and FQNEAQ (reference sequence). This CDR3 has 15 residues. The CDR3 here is CASSLGSGMWGGYTF. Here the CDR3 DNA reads TGTGCCAGCAGCTTAGGGAGTGGCATGTGGGGCGGCTACACCTTC.

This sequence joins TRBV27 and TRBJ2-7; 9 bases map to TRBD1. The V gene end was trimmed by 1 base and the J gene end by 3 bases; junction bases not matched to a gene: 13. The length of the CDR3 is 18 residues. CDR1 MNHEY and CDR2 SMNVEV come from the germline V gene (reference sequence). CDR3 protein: CASSLFVGGGQGFYEQYF. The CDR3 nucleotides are TGTGCCAGCAGTTTATTTGTTGGGGGGGGACAGGGCTTCTACGAGCAGTACTTC.

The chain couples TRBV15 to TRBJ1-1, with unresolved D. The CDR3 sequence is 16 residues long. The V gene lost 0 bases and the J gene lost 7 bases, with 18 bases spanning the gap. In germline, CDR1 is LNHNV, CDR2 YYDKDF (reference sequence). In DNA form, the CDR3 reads TGTGCCACCAGCAGAGATGGAGCACGATGGGGAGGTGAAGCTTTCTTT. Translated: CATSRDGARWGGEAFF.

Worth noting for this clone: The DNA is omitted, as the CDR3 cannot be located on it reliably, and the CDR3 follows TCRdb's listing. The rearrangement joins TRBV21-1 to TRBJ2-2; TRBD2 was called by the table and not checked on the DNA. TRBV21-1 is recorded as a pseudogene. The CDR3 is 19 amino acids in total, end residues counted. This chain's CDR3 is CASSTRVGRGNSNTGELFF.